This note documents a single T cell receptor (beta chain) sequence. As yet, its antigen is unknown. This sample stems from a study of shared clonotypes between healthy human individuals. Study-wide findings and caveats: The study generally estimated greater richness for naive than memory subsets. Unshared clonotypes carried lower generation probabilities than those common to all four donors.

Germline-derived CDR1 and CDR2 are MNHNS and SASEGT. V was shortened by 4 bases and J by 3 bases, with 13 bases between the two germline ends. The CDR3 consists of 15 residues. Clones were read by immunoSEQ multiplex PCR, and TCRdb kept only the in-frame ones, dropping some. The sample consists of more than 2 million clones, 90% to 95% of them appearing once. The origin of this receptor is a man aged 18 to 29 in good health. The chain has TRBV6-1 and TRBJ2-1; D is possibly TRBD1 (6 bases). Sequencing was carried out using naive CD4+ T cells sorted from blood. As to subset: CD45RA+ positively selected. CDR3: CASSGDRTVYNEQFF. CDR3 DNA: TGTGCCAGCAGTGGGGACCGGACAGTCTACAATGAGCAGTTCTTC.